This note documents a single TCR beta chain sequence. This record belongs to a study of blood T cell repertoires in COVID-19. Cohort allocation depended upon clinical history that participants reported. Produced via immunoSEQ multiplex PCR; TCRdb's table is partial and in-frame only. Among around 330,000 clones listed, roughly 90% were seen once. Trimming pared 0 bases from V and 0 bases from J, leaving 9 bases between. The length of the CDR3 is 16 residues. Per the germline V gene, CDR1 is LGHDT and CDR2 is YNNKEL (reference sequence). This clonotype was obtained from a man aged 55 to 69 who had recovered from COVID-19. The rearrangement uses TRBV3-1 (or the pseudogene TRBV3-2) and TRBJ2-1; a possible D gene is TRBD2 (5 bases). Sequencing input: PBMCs or T cells enriched from blood (not recorded which). DNA of the CDR3: TGTGCCAGCAGCCAAGATTTGAGCGGCTCCTACAATGAGCAGTTCTTC. Protein product: CASSQDLSGSYNEQFF.